Following are 32 T cell receptor beta chains from one sample sequenced in a study of blood T cell repertoires in COVID-19. The table came from immunoSEQ multiplex PCR; TCRdb's copy has only in-frame clones and leaves some out. There are over 200,000 clones in the sample; around nine tenths occur only once, and about 3.5% lies in the top ten. The sequencing input was PBMCs or T cells enriched from blood (not recorded which). These receptors were collected from a woman younger than 45 who had been exposed to COVID-19.

J is TRBJ1-1 and V is TRBV5-4, with unresolved D. CDR1 is SGHNT, CDR2 YYREEE, per germline (reference sequence). The ends were cut back, 0 bases at V and 8 bases at J, with 8 bases in the middle. This CDR3 spans 12 amino acids. Here the CDR3 reads CASSLDRKEAFF. For the CDR3, the DNA is TGTGCCAGCAGCTTGGACAGAAAAGAAGCTTTCTTT.

The chain recombines TRBV28 with TRBJ1-5, with D unresolved. Trimming shortened V by 6 bases and J by 0 bases, and 18 bases separated the two germline ends. The CDR3 is 17 amino acids. CDR1 is MDHEN and CDR2 is SYDVKM in the germline V gene. The CDR3 loop is CASSYRWRAGSNQPQHF. DNA for the CDR3: TGTGCCAGCAGCTACCGCTGGCGGGCCGGTAGCAATCAGCCCCAGCATTTT.

The rearrangement joins TRBV28 to TRBJ1-1; weak D call: TRBD1 (6 bases). The V gene's germline CDR1 is MDHEN and CDR2 SYDVKM. CDR3 length: 16 residues. V lost 1 base, J lost 5 bases, and 17 bases lay in between. The chain's CDR3 is CASSLFQGGVGTEAFF. The CDR3 DNA is TGTGCCAGCAGTTTATTCCAAGGGGGGGTGGGAACTGAAGCTTTCTTT.

In this sample, this clone turned up many times. V and J are TRBV11-2 and TRBJ2-1; TRBD2 agrees at 10 bases. The germline V gene has CDR1 SGHAT and CDR2 FQNNGV. Trimming at V came to 5 bases and at J to 2 bases, leaving 12 bases not matched to a gene. The CDR3 contains 18 residues. The chain's CDR3 is CASSAQSSGRSAYNEQFF. CDR3 coding DNA: TGTGCCAGCAGCGCCCAAAGTAGCGGGAGGTCCGCCTACAATGAGCAGTTCTTC.

This clone was observed a few times. The rearrangement links TRBV5-1 to TRBJ1-4, with D perhaps matching TRBD1 (5 bases). Trimming left V 0 bases short and J 3 bases short, with 9 bases between. CDR1 is SGHRS and CDR2 is YFSETQ in the germline V gene. The CDR3 totals 15 residues. The CDR3 DNA sequence: TGCGCCAGCAGCTTGGGGGGCAGTCCTAATGAAAAACTGTTTTTT. Protein product: CASSLGGSPNEKLFF. Full variable domain (rest looked up from reference TRBV5-1 and TRBJ1-4): KAGVTQTPRYLIKTRGQQVTLSCSPISGHRSVSWYQQTPGQGLQFLFEYFSETQRNKGNFPGRFSGRQFSNSRSEMNVSTLELGDSALYLCASSLGGSPNEKLFFGSGTQLSVL.

The V call is TRBV30, the J call TRBJ2-1; a possible D gene is TRBD1 (6 bases). Per the germline V gene, CDR1 is GTSNPN and CDR2 is SVGIG (reference sequence). Trimming left V 5 bases short and J 4 bases short, with 18 bases between. This CDR3 comprises 15 residues. In DNA form, the CDR3 reads TGTGCCTGGGGGGGCGGGCCCGGGATTTACAATGAGCAGTTCTTC. Residues: CAWGGGPGIYNEQFF.

CDR3 sequence: CASSYAEINSPLHF. CDR3 sequence (DNA): TGTGCCAGCAGTTACGCGGAAATAAATTCACCCCTCCACTTT. The chain links TRBV6-5 to TRBJ1-6, with unresolved D. The CDR3 contains 14 residues. V was trimmed by 2 bases and J by 7 bases, leaving 9 bases between them. The germline V gene encodes CDR1 MNHEY and CDR2 SVGAGI.

J is TRBJ1-2 and V is TRBV2; possibly TRBD1 for D (6 bases). Trimming took 7 bases from V and 1 from J, leaving 13 bases between them. The CDR3 spans 14 residues. Germline lookup yields CDR1 SNHLY and CDR2 FYNNEI. This CDR3 reads CASTATGINYGYTF. In DNA, the CDR3 is TGTGCCAGCACCGCGACAGGTATTAACTATGGCTACACCTTC.

Note on this clone: The junction departs from the called germline gene at one end, perhaps through a read error. The chain uses TRBV5-4 and TRBJ2-2; tentative D call: TRBD2 (5 bases). CDR3 length: 14 residues. Germline CDR1 SGHNT, CDR2 YYREEE (reference sequence). The CDR3 bases are TGTGCCAGCAGCTTGTCAACGACCGAGGGCCCACGACTTTTT. Translation: CASSLSTTEGPRLF.

The sample holds a few counts of this clone. The chain couples TRBV10-1 to TRBJ2-1; tentatively, D is TRBD2 (6 bases). V was pared by 4 bases and J by 10 bases, with 11 bases between. The length of the CDR3 is 12 residues. The germline V gene encodes CDR1 WNHNN and CDR2 SYGVQD (reference sequence). The CDR3 sequence is CASSARGREQFF. DNA for the CDR3: TGCGCCAGCAGTGCGCGGGGACGCGAGCAGTTCTTC.

Note on this clone: Additional DNA sequences in this sample encode the identical CDR3. The chain is built from TRBV20-1 and TRBJ2-5, with D possibly TRBD2 on 6 matching bases. The CDR3 is made up of 12 amino acids. The V and J ends lost 3 bases and 1 base respectively, with 6 bases between them. CDR1 and CDR2 (germline): DFQATT, SNEGSKA (reference sequence). As DNA, the CDR3 is TGCAGTGCTAGTAGCGGCCAAGAGACCCAGTACTTC. Protein sequence: CSASSGQETQYF.

This chain connects TRBV24-1 to TRBJ2-1, with TRBD2 matching 12 bases. V dropped 4 bases and J dropped 0; count of bases not matched to a gene: 3. The germline V gene encodes CDR1 KGHDR and CDR2 SFDVKD. The CDR3 loop spans 17 amino acids. The CDR3 here is CATSELTSGSSYNEQFF. Written as DNA, the CDR3 is TGTGCCACCAGTGAGTTGACTAGCGGGAGCTCCTACAATGAGCAGTTCTTC.

The rearrangement uses TRBV18 and TRBJ1-4; 8 positions match TRBD1. V lost 6 bases to trimming and J lost 4 bases; unmatched junction nucleotides: 4. CDR1 is KGHSH and CDR2 is LQKENI in the germline V gene. The CDR3 length is 14 residues. DNA of the CDR3: TGTGCCAGCTCCCCTGGACAGGGTAATGAAAAACTGTTTTTT. Its translation is CASSPGQGNEKLFF.

The gene calls are TRBV6-5 and TRBJ1-2; 9 bases line up with TRBD1. V shed 6 bases and J 8 bases; nucleotides not matched to a gene: 7. Germline V gene sequence: CDR1 MNHEY, CDR2 SVGAGI. The CDR3 is 13 residues long. The CDR3 DNA is TGTGCCAGCAGATTACAGGGGGCTAAGGGCTACACCTTC. Translating gives CASRLQGAKGYTF.

The chain combines TRBV25-1 with TRBJ1-5; D perhaps matches TRBD1 (6 bases). V lost 2 bases and J lost 7, with 18 bases in between. Germline lookup yields CDR1 MGHDK and CDR2 SYGVNS. The CDR3 is 16 amino acids. The CDR3 spells CASSEGGRMVLQPQHF. The CDR3 region has the DNA TGTGCCAGCAGTGAAGGGGGCAGGATGGTGCTCCAGCCCCAGCATTTT.

This clone was detected only once. The chain uses TRBV7-8 and TRBJ1-2; 11 nucleotides match TRBD1. This CDR3 contains 18 residues. The germline CDR1 and CDR2 sequences are SGHVS and FQNEAQ. The J segment lost 5 bases and the V segment lost 2 bases, leaving 13 bases of the junction unmatched. CDR3 residues: CASSLRVGLDRGPYGYTF. The CDR3 DNA reads as TGTGCCAGCAGCTTAAGAGTGGGATTGGACAGGGGGCCATATGGCTACACCTTC.

This CDR3 reads CASRQTRGFNYGYTF. The CDR3 region has the DNA TGTGCCAGCAGGCAGACCAGGGGATTTAACTATGGCTACACCTTC. The J gene is TRBJ1-2, the V gene TRBV2; perhaps TRBD1 as D (6 bases). This CDR3 region has 15 residues. Trimming shortened V by 6 bases and J by 1 base, and 15 bases separated the two germline ends. Germline values: CDR1 SNHLY, CDR2 FYNNEI.

The V call is TRBV6-5, the J call TRBJ2-7, with 9 positions matching TRBD1. V lost 0 bases and J lost 0; bases outside the gene matches: 0. Germline assignment: CDR1 MNHEY and CDR2 SVGAGI. This CDR3 spans 15 amino acids. The CDR3 DNA is TGTGCCAGCAGTTACTCGACAGGGGGCTCCTACGAGCAGTACTTC. Encoded protein: CASSYSTGGSYEQYF.

The sample holds one count of this clone. J is TRBJ2-5 and V is TRBV4-1; 11 positions agree with TRBD2. The germline gives CDR1 MGHRA, CDR2 YSYEKL. This CDR3 has 15 residues. V was clipped by 2 bases and J by 4 bases; unmatched bases: 3. In DNA form, the CDR3 reads TGCGCCAGCAGCCAAACCGGACTAGCGGGAGAGACCCAGTACTTC. Its protein is CASSQTGLAGETQYF.

The rearrangement uses TRBV11-2 and TRBJ1-6; tentatively, D is TRBD1 (6 bases). The germline V and J ends were trimmed by 3 bases and 8 bases, with 11 bases remaining between them. The CDR3 consists of 14 residues. Per germline, CDR1 SGHAT and CDR2 FQNNGV. Here the CDR3 reads CASSFRDTDSPLHF. The CDR3 DNA sequence: TGTGCCAGCAGCTTCCGGGACACTGATTCACCCCTCCACTTT. The variable domain in full, completed from reference TRBV11-2 and TRBJ1-6, reads EAGVAQSPRYKIIEKRQSVAFWCNPISGHATLYWYQQILGQGPKLLIQFQNNGVVDDSQLPKDRFSAERLKGVDSTLKIQPAKLEDSAVYLCASSFRDTDSPLHFGNGTRLTVT.

The J gene is TRBJ1-5, the V gene TRBV10-3; D might be TRBD1 (6 bases). Trimming removed 10 bases from V and 4 bases from J, with 11 bases in between. The CDR3 contains 12 residues. Germline CDR1 ENHRY, CDR2 SYGVKD. CDR3 sequence reads: CATGQANQPQHF. The CDR3 DNA reads TGTGCCACGGGACAAGCAAATCAGCCCCAGCATTTT.

This chain links TRBV4-1 with TRBJ1-1; 8 nucleotides match TRBD1. Germline CDR1 MGHRA, CDR2 YSYEKL. This CDR3 comprises 14 residues. V lost 3 bases to trimming and J lost 5 bases; unmatched junction nucleotides: 5. The CDR3: CASSQIDRGTEAFF. The CDR3, as DNA: TGCGCCAGCAGCCAGATTGACAGGGGAACTGAAGCTTTCTTT.

The chain's CDR3 is CASGLLETQYF. CDR3 DNA: TGTGCTAGTGGTTTGCTAGAGACCCAGTACTTC. The chain links TRBV12-5 to TRBJ2-5; D call uncertain. The CDR3 is made up of 11 amino acids. Trimming stripped 2 bases from V and 4 bases from J, with 2 bases between. Per the germline V gene, CDR1 is LGHNT and CDR2 is FRNRAP.

As DNA, the CDR3 is TGTGCCACCAGCAACCGCCAGGGGTTAGCTGAAGCTTTCTTT. Translation: CATSNRQGLAEAFF. The gene calls are TRBV15 and TRBJ1-1, with D possibly matching TRBD1 (6 bases). V was shortened by 4 bases and J by 6 bases, with 15 bases between the two germline ends. Germline V CDR1 and CDR2: LNHNV, YYDKDF (reference sequence). The CDR3 length is 14 residues.

This clone has only one observation. The chain recombines TRBV19 with TRBJ1-1; D may be TRBD1 (6 bases). The CDR3 consists of 13 residues. V lost 8 bases to trimming and J lost 1 base, with 11 bases between them. Germline values: CDR1 LNHDA, CDR2 SQIVND (reference sequence). The DNA of the CDR3 is TGTGCCAGTGGACCACAGGGGAACACTGAAGCTTTCTTT. Its translation is CASGPQGNTEAFF.

The gene calls are TRBV11-2 and TRBJ2-3; TRBD2 is a possible D gene (5 bases). With 3 bases removed from V and 1 base from J, the gap between germline ends came to 11 bases. CDR1 is SGHAT and CDR2 is FQNNGV in the germline V gene. The CDR3 contains 15 residues. CDR3 DNA sequence: TGTGCCAGCAGCTTTGGAGGCCTCGGCACAGATACGCAGTATTTT. Translated, it gives CASSFGGLGTDTQYF. Together with reference TRBV11-2 and TRBJ2-3, the CDR3 gives the full variable domain: EAGVAQSPRYKIIEKRQSVAFWCNPISGHATLYWYQQILGQGPKLLIQFQNNGVVDDSQLPKDRFSAERLKGVDSTLKIQPAKLEDSAVYLCASSFGGLGTDTQYFGPGTRLTVL.

The J gene is TRBJ2-7, the V gene TRBV3-1 (or the pseudogene TRBV3-2); maybe TRBD2 (5 bases). The CDR3 contains 13 residues. The ends were cut back, 7 bases at V and 6 bases at J, with 16 bases in the middle. CDR1 is LGHDT and CDR2 is YNNKEL in the germline V gene (reference sequence). CDR3 in amino acids: CASTILGGSEQYF. The CDR3 region has the DNA TGTGCCAGCACGATACTCGGAGGATCCGAGCAGTACTTC.

The CDR3: CASRGHLSSYNEQFF. The CDR3 DNA reads as TGTGCCAGCAGGGGACACCTCAGCTCCTACAATGAGCAGTTCTTC. The rearrangement uses TRBV2 and TRBJ2-1; maybe TRBD1 (6 bases). From germline, CDR1 is SNHLY and CDR2 FYNNEI. The germline V and J ends were trimmed by 6 bases and 0 bases, with 12 bases remaining between them. The CDR3 extends over 15 amino acids.

The rearrangement uses TRBV7-9 and TRBJ1-2; TRBD1 might be the D (5 bases). There are 15 residues in the CDR3. Germline CDR1 is SEHNR and CDR2 is FQNEAQ (reference sequence). The V end was cut by 2 bases, the J end by 0 bases, with 10 bases between. CDR3 loop: CASSLSVGANYGYTF. The CDR3 nucleotides read TGTGCCAGCAGCTTATCGGTAGGGGCTAACTATGGCTACACCTTC.

The gene calls are TRBV19 and TRBJ2-3, with D perhaps matching TRBD1 (6 bases). The CDR3 extends over 14 amino acids. The germline V and J ends were trimmed by 6 bases and 0 bases, with 10 bases remaining between them. Per the germline V gene, CDR1 is LNHDA and CDR2 is SQIVND (reference sequence). CDR3 coding DNA: TGTGCCAGTAGGACAGGTTCGAGCACAGATACGCAGTATTTT. It is translated as CASRTGSSTDTQYF. Drawing the rest from reference TRBV19 and TRBJ2-3, the complete variable domain is DGGITQSPKYLFRKEGQNVTLSCEQNLNHDAMYWYRQDPGQGLRLIYYSQIVNDFQKGDIAEGYSVSREKKESFPLTVTSAQKNPTAFYLCASRTGSSTDTQYFGPGTRLTVL.

The chain couples TRBV6-6 to TRBJ1-1; 10 bases are shared with TRBD1. Trimming at V came to 2 bases and at J to 12 bases, leaving 6 bases not matched to a gene. This CDR3 region has 13 residues. Per germline, CDR1 MNHNY and CDR2 SVGAGI (reference sequence). The CDR3 sequence is CASSYGGQGETFF. The CDR3 coding sequence is TGTGCCAGCAGTTACGGAGGACAGGGGGAGACTTTCTTT.

CDR3 amino acids: CARYTGQGNSSYNSPLHF. In nucleotides, the CDR3 is TGTGCCAGATACACAGGACAGGGGAATAGCTCCTATAATTCACCCCTCCACTTT. This rearrangement joins TRBV19 to TRBJ1-6, with 9 bases aligning to TRBD1. Trimming took 9 bases from V and 0 from J; bases not matched to a gene: 12. This CDR3 is built from 18 residues. Looked up from germline, CDR1 is LNHDA and CDR2 is SQIVND (reference sequence). Complete variable domain (other parts from reference TRBV19 and TRBJ1-6): DGGITQSPKYLFRKEGQNVTLSCEQNLNHDAMYWYRQDPGQGLRLIYYSQIVNDFQKGDIAEGYSVSREKKESFPLTVTSAQKNPTAFYLCARYTGQGNSSYNSPLHFGNGTRLTVT.